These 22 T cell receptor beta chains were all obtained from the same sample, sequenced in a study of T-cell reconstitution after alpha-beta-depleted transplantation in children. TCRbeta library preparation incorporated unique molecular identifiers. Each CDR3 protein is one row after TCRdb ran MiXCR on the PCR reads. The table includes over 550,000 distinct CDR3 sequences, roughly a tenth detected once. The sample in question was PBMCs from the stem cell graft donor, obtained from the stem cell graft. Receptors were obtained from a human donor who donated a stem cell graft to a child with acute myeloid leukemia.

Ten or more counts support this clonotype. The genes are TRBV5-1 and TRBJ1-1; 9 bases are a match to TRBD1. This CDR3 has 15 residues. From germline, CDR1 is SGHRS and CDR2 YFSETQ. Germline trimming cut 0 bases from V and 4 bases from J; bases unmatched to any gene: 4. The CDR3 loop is CASSLVGQGVTEAFF. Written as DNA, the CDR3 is TGCGCCAGCAGCTTGGTGGGACAGGGTGTCACTGAAGCTTTCTTT.

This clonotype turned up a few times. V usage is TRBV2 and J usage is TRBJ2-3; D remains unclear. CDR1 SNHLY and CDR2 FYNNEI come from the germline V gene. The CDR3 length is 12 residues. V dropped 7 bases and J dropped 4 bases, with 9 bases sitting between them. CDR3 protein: CASTLSSDTQYF. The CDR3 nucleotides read TGTGCCAGCACCCTATCGTCAGATACGCAGTATTTT.

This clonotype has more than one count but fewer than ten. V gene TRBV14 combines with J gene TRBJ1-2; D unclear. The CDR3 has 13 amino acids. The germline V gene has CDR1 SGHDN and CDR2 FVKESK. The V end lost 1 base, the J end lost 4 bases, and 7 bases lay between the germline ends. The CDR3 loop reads CASSQGYGYGYTF. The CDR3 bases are TGTGCCAGCAGCCAAGGGTACGGCTATGGCTACACCTTC. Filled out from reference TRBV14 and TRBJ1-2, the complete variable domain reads EAGVTQFPSHSVIEKGQTVTLRCDPISGHDNLYWYRRVMGKEIKFLLHFVKESKQDESGMPNNRFLAERTGGTYSTLKVQPAELEDSGVYFCASSQGYGYGYTFGSGTRLTVV.

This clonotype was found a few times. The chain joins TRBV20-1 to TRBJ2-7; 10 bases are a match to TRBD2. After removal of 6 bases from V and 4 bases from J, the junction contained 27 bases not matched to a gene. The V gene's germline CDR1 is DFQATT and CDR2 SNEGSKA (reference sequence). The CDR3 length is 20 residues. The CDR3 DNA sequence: TGCAGTGCCCCACCTCTTGACTTAGCTAGCGGGAGCTTCATACCGTACGAGCAGTACTTC. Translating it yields CSAPPLDLASGSFIPYEQYF.

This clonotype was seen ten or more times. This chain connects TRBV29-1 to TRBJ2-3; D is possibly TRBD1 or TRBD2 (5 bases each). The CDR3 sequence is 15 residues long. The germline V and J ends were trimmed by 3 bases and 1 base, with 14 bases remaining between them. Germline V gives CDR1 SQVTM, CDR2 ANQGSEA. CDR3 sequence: CSVETVRRRTDTQYF. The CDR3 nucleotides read TGCAGCGTTGAGACAGTCCGGAGGCGCACAGATACGCAGTATTTT.

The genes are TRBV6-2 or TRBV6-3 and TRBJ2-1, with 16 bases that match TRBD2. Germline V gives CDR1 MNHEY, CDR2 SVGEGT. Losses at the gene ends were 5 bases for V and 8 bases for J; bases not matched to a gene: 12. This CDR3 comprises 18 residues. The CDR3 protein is CASSGTSGRAVGRDEQFF. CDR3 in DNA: TGTGCCAGCAGTGGGACTAGCGGGAGGGCTGTAGGGCGCGATGAGCAGTTCTTC.

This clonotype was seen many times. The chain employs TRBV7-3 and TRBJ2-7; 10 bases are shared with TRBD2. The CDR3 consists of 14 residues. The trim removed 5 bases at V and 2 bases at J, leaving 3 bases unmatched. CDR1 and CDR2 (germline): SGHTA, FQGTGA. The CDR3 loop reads CASSEGTSAYEQYF. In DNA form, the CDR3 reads TGTGCCAGCAGCGAGGGGACTAGCGCCTACGAGCAGTACTTC.

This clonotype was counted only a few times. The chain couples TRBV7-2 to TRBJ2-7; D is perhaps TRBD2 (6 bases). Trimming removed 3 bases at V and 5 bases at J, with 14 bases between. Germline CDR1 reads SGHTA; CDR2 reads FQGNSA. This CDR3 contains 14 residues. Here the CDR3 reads CASSFRGEVHEQYF. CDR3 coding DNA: TGTGCCAGCAGCTTCCGCGGGGAGGTCCACGAGCAGTACTTC.

Here the CDR3 DNA reads TGTGCCAGCTCTATTTGGACGGCGGAAATCTCTAACTATGGCTACACCTTC. Translated: CASSIWTAEISNYGYTF. The V gene is TRBV11-1, the J gene TRBJ1-2; D is ambiguous. The CDR3 consists of 17 residues. V was pared by 8 bases and J by 0 bases, with 22 bases between. The germline CDR1 and CDR2 sequences are SGHAT and FQDESV (reference sequence).

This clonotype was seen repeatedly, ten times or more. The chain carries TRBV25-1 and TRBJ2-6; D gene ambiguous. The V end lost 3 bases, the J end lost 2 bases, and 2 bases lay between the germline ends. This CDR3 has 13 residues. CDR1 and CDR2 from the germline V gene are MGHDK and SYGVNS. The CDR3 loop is CASSDAGANVLTF. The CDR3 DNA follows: TGTGCCAGCAGTGATGCTGGGGCCAACGTCCTGACTTTC.

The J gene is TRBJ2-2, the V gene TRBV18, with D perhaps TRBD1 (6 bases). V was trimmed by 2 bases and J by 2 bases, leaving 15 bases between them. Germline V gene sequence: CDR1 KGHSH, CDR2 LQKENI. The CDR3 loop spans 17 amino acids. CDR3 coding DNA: TGTGCCAGCTCACCAAGTGCAGGGGAGACAAACACCGGGGAGCTGTTTTTT. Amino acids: CASSPSAGETNTGELFF.

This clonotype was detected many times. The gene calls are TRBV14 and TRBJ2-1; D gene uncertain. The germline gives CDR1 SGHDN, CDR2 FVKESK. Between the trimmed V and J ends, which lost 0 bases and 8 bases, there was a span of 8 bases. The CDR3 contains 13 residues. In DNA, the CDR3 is TGTGCCAGCAGCCAAGATATGAAGGATGAGCAGTTCTTC. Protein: CASSQDMKDEQFF. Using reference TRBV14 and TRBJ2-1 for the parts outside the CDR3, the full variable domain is EAGVTQFPSHSVIEKGQTVTLRCDPISGHDNLYWYRRVMGKEIKFLLHFVKESKQDESGMPNNRFLAERTGGTYSTLKVQPAELEDSGVYFCASSQDMKDEQFFGPGTRLTVL.

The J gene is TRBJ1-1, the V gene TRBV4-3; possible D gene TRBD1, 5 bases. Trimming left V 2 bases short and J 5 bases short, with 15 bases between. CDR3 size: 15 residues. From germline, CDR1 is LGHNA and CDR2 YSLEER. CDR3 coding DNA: TGCGCCAGCAGCCAATTTGGGGGAGTCGTAACTGAAGCTTTCTTT. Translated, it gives CASSQFGGVVTEAFF.

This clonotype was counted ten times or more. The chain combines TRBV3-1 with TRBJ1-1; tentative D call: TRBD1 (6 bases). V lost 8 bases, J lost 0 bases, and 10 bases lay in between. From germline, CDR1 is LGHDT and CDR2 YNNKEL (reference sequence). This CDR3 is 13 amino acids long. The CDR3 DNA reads TGTGCCAGCTGCGGGACAATGAACACTGAAGCTTTCTTT. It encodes CASCGTMNTEAFF.

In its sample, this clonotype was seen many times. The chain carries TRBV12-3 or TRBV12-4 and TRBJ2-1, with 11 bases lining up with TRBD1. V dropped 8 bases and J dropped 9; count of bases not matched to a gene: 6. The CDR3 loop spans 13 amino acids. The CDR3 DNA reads TGTGCCAGCCAGGACAGGGGGCGCAGTGAGCAGTTCTTC. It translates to CASQDRGRSEQFF.

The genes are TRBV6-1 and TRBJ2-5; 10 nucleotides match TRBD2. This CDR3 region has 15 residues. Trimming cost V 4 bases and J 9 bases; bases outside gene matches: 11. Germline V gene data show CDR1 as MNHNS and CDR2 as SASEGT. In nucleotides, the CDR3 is TGTGCCAGCAGTGTCGATCTAGCGGGAGCCGCCCCCCAGTACTTC. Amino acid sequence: CASSVDLAGAAPQYF.

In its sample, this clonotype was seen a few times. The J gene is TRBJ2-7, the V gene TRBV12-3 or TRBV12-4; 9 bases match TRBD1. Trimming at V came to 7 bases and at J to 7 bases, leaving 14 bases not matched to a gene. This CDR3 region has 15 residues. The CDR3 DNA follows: TGTGCCAGCACCACCGGGACAGGGTCTTTGGGGGAGCAGTACTTC. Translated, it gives CASTTGTGSLGEQYF.

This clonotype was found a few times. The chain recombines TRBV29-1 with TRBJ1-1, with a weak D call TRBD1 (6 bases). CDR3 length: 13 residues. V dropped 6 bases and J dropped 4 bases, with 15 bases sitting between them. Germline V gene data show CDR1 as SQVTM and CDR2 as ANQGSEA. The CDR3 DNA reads TGCAGCGTCGAAAGGGGGAGGAGCACTGAAGCTTTCTTT. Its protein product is CSVERGRSTEAFF.

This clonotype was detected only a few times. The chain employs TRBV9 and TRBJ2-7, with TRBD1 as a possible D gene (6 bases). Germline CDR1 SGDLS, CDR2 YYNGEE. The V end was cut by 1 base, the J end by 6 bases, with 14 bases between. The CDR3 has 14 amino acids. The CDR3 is CASSVRAGAREQYF. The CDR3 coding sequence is TGTGCCAGCAGCGTACGGGCAGGGGCTCGCGAGCAGTACTTC.

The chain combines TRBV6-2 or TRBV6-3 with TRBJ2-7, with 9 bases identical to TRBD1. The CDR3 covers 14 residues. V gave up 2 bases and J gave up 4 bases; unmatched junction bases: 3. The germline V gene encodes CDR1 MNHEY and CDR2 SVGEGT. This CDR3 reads CASSYDRGIYEQYF. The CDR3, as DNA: TGTGCCAGCAGTTACGACAGGGGGATTTACGAGCAGTACTTC.

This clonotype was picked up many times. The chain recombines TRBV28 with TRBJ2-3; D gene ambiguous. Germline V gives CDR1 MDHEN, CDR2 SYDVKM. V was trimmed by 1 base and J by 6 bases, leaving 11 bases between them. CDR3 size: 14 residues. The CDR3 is CASSLLTPSDTQYF. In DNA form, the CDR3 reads TGTGCCAGCAGTTTATTGACACCTTCGGATACGCAGTATTTT.

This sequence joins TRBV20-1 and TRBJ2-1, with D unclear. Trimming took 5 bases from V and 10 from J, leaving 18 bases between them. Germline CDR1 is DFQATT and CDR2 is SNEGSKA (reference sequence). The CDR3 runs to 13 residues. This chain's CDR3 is CSALNKGLGEQFF. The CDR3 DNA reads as TGCAGTGCTCTGAACAAGGGTCTAGGGGAGCAGTTCTTC.